This entry is about one T cell receptor beta chain. Antigen unknown. The data were obtained in a study of blood T cells in healthy people across ages. Study-wide findings and caveats: With unsorted PBMCs, a conclusive comparison of naive versus antigen-experienced cells was not possible. Both naive CD4+ cell counts and diversity were greater in long-lived donors than in aged donors.

Sample-barcoded 5' priming and a J-beta primer mix drove a second PCR of 7 to 11 cycles. Unique molecular identifiers of 12 random nucleotides labeled each cDNA. TCRdb independently ran MiXCR on the 5' RACE reads; one entry per CDR3 protein. The repertoire holds hundreds of thousands of distinct CDR3 sequences, with approximately 50% as singletons. Germline V gene sequence: CDR1 SGHTA, CDR2 FQGNSA. Trimming shortened V by 6 bases and J by 1 base, and 9 bases separated the two germline ends. This CDR3 has 13 residues. Isolation per sample recovered at least 6 million PBMCs. The material sequenced was blood. This receptor was obtained from a man between 60 and 75 years old in good health. This chain connects TRBV7-2 to TRBJ1-2; possibly TRBD1 for D (5 bases). CDR3 in DNA: TGTGCCAGCAGTCCAGGGTTTAACTATGGCTACACCTTC. This translates into CASSPGFNYGYTF.